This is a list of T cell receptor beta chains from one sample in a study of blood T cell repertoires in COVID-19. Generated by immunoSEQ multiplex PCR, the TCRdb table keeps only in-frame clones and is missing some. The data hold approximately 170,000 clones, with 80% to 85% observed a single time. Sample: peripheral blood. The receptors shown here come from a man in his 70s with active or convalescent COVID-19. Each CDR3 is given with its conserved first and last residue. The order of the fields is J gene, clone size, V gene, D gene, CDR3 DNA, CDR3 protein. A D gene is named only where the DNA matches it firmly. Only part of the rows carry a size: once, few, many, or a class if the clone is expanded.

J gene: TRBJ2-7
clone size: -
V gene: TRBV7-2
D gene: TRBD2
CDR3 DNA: TGTGCCAGCAGCTTAGGAGCGGGAGGGTTATACGAGCAGTACTTC
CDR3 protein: CASSLGAGGLYEQYF

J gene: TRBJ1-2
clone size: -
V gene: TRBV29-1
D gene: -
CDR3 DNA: TGCAGCGTGGGGGGGGACCTCTATGGCTACACCTTC
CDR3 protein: CSVGGDLYGYTF

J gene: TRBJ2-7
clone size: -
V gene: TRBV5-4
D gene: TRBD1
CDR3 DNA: TGTGCCAGCAGCTTGGATAGGACAGGACGATCCTACGAGCAGTACTTC
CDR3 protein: CASSLDRTGRSYEQYF

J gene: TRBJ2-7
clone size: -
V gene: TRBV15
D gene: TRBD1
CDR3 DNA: TGTGCCACCAGCAGGGAGAGGGGGCGGCGCAACTCCTACGAGCAGTACTTC
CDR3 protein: CATSRERGRRNSYEQYF

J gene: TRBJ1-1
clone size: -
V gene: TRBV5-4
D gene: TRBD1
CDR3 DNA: TGTGCCAGCAGCTCGGGACAGGGAATTACGCACGCTGAAGCTTTCTTT
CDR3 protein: CASSSGQGITHAEAFF

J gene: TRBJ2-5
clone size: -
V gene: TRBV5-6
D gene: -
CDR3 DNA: TGTGCCAGCAGCTTGTCGACATCGCAGTACTTC
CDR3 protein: CASSLSTSQYF

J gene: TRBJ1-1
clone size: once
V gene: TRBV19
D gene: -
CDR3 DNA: TGTGCCAGTAGTCCCCAAAAAGGGGCTTTGAGGACTGAAGCTTTCTTT
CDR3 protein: CASSPQKGALRTEAFF

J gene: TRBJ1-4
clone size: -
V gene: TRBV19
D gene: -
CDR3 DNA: TGTGCTCGTATGCCCCCCGGTGGTCCGGCTAATGAAAAACTGTTTTTT
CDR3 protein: CARMPPGGPANEKLFF

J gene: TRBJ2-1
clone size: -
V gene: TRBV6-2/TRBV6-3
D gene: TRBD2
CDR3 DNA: TGTGCCAGCAGTTACTTGCTAGCGGGAAGCTCCTACAATGAGCAGTTCTTC
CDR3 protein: CASSYLLAGSSYNEQFF

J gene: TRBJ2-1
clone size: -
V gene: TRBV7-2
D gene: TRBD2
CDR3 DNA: TGTGCCAGCAGCTATCTCGGACTAGCGGGAATGGTCAATGAGCAGTTCTTC
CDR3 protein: CASSYLGLAGMVNEQFF

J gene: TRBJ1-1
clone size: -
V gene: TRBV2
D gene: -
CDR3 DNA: TGTGCCAGCGTGGAGACGGAGAACACTGAAGCTTTCTTT
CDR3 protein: CASVETENTEAFF

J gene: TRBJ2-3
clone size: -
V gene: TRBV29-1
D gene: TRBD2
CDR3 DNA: TGCAGCGTTGCGGCGGTACGGGAGCGGGGTGGTCGGGCAGATACGCAGTATTTT
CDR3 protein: CSVAAVRERGGRADTQYF

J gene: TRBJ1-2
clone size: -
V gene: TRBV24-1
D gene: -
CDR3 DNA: TGTGCCACCAGTGATTTCTACGGCTACACCTTC
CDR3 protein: CATSDFYGYTF

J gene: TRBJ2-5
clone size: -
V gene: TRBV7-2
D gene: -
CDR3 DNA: TGTGCCAGCAGCTTACAAGCAGGGGAAGAGACCCAGTACTTC
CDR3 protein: CASSLQAGEETQYF

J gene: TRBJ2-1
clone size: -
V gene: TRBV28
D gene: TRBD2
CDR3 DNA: TGTGCCAGCACTTTGAGACTAGCGATCAATGAGCAGTTCTTC
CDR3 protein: CASTLRLAINEQFF

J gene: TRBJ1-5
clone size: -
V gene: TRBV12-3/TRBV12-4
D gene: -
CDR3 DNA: TGTGCCAGCAGCCCCGACTGGAATCAGCCCCAGCATTTT
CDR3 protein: CASSPDWNQPQHF

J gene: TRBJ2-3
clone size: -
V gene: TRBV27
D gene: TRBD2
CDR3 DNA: TGTGCCAGCATGTTGGGACTAGCGGGCCCGGGCCAGGGAGATACGCAGTATTTT
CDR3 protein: CASMLGLAGPGQGDTQYF

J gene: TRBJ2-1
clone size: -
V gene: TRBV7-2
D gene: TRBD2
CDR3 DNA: TGTGCCAGCAGCTTGGTGGGGACTAGCGGGGGGAGCTCCTACAATGAGCAGTTCTTC
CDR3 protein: CASSLVGTSGGSSYNEQFF

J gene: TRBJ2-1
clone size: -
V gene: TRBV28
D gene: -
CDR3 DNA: TGTGCCAGCAGTTTGTCCTGGGCGGGCCGCTCCTACAATGAGCAGTTCTTC
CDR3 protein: CASSLSWAGRSYNEQFF

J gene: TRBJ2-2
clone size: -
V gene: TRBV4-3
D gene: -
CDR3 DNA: TGCGCCAGCAGCCACCGCGTCGGCACCGGGGAGCTGTTTTTT
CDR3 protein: CASSHRVGTGELFF

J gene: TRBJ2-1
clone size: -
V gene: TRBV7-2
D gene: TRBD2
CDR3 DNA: TGTGCCAGCAGCTTAGGTGGAGCGGGGGCGGGAGAGCAGTTCTTC
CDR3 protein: CASSLGGAGAGEQFF

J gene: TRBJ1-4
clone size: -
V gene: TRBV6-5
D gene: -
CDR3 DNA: TGTGCCAGCAGTTACTCACGGGGGGCAACTAATGAAAAACTGTTTTTT
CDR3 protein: CASSYSRGATNEKLFF

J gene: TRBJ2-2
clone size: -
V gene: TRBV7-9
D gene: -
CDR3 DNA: TGTGCCAGCAGCTTACGCCGTGGAGACGCGAACACCGGGGAGCTGTTTTTT
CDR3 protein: CASSLRRGDANTGELFF

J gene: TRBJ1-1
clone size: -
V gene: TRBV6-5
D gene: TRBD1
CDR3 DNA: TGTGCCAGCCTAGACAGGGGGGGGACTGAAGCTTTCTTT
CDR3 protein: CASLDRGGTEAFF

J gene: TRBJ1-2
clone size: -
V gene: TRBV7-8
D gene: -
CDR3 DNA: TGTGCCAGCAGCTTAGGAATGGTCGCCGAGACAAAAAACTATGGCTACACCTTC
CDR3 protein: CASSLGMVAETKNYGYTF

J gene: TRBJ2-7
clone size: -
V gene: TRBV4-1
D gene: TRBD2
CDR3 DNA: TGCGCCAGCAGCCAGAGGACTAGCGGGAGTGGGGTTTACGAGCAGTACTTC
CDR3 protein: CASSQRTSGSGVYEQYF

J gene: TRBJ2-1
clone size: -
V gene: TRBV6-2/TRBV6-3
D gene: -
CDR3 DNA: TGTGCCAGCAGTTGGCCCGGCGAGGGAGGTGGCAATGAGCAGTTCTTC
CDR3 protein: CASSWPGEGGGNEQFF

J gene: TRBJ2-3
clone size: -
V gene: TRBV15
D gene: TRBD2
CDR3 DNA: TGTGCCGTCCACCCCGGACTAGCGGGATTTCGAGATACGCAGTATTTT
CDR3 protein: CAVHPGLAGFRDTQYF

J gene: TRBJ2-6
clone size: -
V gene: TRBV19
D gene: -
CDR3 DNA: TGTGCCAGTAGGGGAGGAGTCTCTGGGGCCAACGTCCTGACTTTC
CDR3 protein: CASRGGVSGANVLTF

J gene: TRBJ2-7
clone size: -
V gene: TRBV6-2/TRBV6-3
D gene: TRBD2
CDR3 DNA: TGTGCCAGCAGCAAACTAGCGGGACTCTACGAGCAGTACTTC
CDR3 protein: CASSKLAGLYEQYF

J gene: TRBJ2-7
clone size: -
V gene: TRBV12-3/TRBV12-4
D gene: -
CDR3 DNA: TGTGCCAGCAGCGCGACAGAAAGGTACGAGCAGTACTTC
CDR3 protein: CASSATERYEQYF

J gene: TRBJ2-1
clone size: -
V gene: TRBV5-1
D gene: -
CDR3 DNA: TGCGCCAGCAGCTTGATTGGCGACAACACTCCGGATGAGCAGTTCTTC
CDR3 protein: CASSLIGDNTPDEQFF

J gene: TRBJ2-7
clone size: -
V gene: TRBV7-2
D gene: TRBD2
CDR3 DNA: TGTGCCAGCAGCTTAGGACTAGCGGGAGGTGAGCAGTACTTC
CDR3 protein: CASSLGLAGGEQYF

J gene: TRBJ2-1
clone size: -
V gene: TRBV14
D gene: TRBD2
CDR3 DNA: TGTGCCAGCAGCCAATCGCCGGGACTAGCGGTCAATGAGCAGTTCTTC
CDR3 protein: CASSQSPGLAVNEQFF

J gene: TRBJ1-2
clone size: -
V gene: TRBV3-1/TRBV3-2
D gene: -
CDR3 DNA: TGTGCCAGCAGCCAAGGATTTTCGACACTCCAATTCTTC
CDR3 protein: CASSQGFSTLQFF

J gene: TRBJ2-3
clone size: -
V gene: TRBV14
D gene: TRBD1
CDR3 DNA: TGTGCCAGCAGCCAAGGGACAGGGGGCGGAGATACGCAGTATTTT
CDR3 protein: CASSQGTGGGDTQYF

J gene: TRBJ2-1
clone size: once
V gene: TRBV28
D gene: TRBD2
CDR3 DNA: TGTGCCAGCTTCGGGGCGGGAGAGAAAAATGAGCAGTTCTTC
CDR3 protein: CASFGAGEKNEQFF

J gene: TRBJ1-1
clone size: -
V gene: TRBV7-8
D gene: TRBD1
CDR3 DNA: TGTGCCAGCAGCCATAGAAGGACAGGGGGCACTGAAGCTTTCTTT
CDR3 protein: CASSHRRTGGTEAFF

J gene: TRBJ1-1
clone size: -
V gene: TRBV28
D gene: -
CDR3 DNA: TGTGCCAGCAGTTTAGAGAGGGTTGAAGCTTTCTTT
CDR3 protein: CASSLERVEAFF

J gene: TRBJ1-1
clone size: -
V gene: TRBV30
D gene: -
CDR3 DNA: TGTGCCTGGAGACGGAGGGAGAACACTGAAGCTTTCTTT
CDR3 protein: CAWRRRENTEAFF

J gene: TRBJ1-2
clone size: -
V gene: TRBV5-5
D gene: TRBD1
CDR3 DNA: TGTGCCAGCAGCTTAAGGGACAGGGTACATGGCTACACCTTC
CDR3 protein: CASSLRDRVHGYTF

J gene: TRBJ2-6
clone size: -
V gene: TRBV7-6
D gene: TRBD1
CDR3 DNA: TGTGCCAGCAGCATAACAGGGGGAGTCTCTGGGGCCAACGTCCTGACTTTC
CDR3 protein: CASSITGGVSGANVLTF

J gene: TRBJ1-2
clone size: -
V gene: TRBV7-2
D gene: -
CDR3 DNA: TGTGCCAGCAGCTTAGGCCCGACAGAAGGCTACACCTTC
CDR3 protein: CASSLGPTEGYTF

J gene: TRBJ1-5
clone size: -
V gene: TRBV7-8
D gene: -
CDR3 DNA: TGTGCCAGCAGCCACTATGAGGGGTCGGGAGGGGTTCAGCCCCAGCATTTT
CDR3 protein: CASSHYEGSGGVQPQHF

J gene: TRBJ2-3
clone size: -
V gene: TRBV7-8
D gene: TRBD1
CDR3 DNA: TGTGCCAGCAGCTTCCAGGGGGGACAGGCCCCATGGGGTACGCAGTATTTT
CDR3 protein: CASSFQGGQAPWGTQYF

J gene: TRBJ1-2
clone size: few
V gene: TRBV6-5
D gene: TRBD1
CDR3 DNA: TGTGCCAGCAGTTACGGGACAGTTAACTATGGCTACACCTTC
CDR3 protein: CASSYGTVNYGYTF